This T cell receptor beta chain was found in a study of T cells in Graves' hyperthyroidism and ophthalmopathy (dated by TCRdb to between 2018 and 2020). With regard to the full study: Peripheral blood samples were taken at the time of initial diagnosis, prior to any treatment. To identify TCR V-J signatures that set the groups apart, the researchers used a discovery cohort of about a hundred patients, made up of around 40 with Graves' ophthalmopathy and approximately 57 with stable Graves' hyperthyroidism. After blood sampling, hyperthyroidism patients were treated with methimazole at a starting dose of 30 mg daily, and ophthalmopathy patients were treated with high-dose intravenous methylprednisolone. TCR Vbeta CDR3 sequencing of fewer than 150 peripheral blood samples (over 40 ophthalmopathy, around 80 hyperthyroidism and approximately 17 progressor patients) is reported in the paper. In addition, the study compared T-cell repertoires in thyroid tissue and in blood from roughly six Graves' hyperthyroidism patients. The 95 to 100 discovery patients were randomly split 7:3 into training and test sets. Prospective prediction of ophthalmopathy was tested in an independent validation cohort of some 19 hyperthyroidism patients and 15 to 17 patients who later progressed to ophthalmopathy.

Amplification of TCR beta CDR3 regions was carried out from RNA transcripts. A first-round RT-PCR of the TCR CDR3 used the HTBI primer set with the Qiagen OneStep RT-PCR kit. Libraries were constructed in a second round of multiplex PCR, after which size selection and purification were carried out. Libraries were sequenced paired-end with 100 bp reads on an Illumina HiSeq2000. Processing in the source paper ran as follows. Raw data were processed with SOAPnuke, discarding reads with adapters, uncalled bases, mean Phred below 15, or no exact constant-primer or identifier match. High-quality paired reads were merged with COPE v1.2.5, and unique nucleotide sequences were defined as clonotypes. Clonotypes were aligned to IMGT TRBV, TRBD and TRBJ reference segments using MiTCR v1.1. The analysis included only V-J combinations with a frequency above 0.0001, which together covered over 98% of the repertoires. A TCS score was defined as the ratio of F50 (clonal expansion) to E x V (chaos), with BLOSUM62-based TCRdist applied between CDR3 peptides within each V-J. Welch's t-statistics and random forest reduced roughly 500 V-J features to roughly 13, which were used in a naive Bayes classifier (R e1071). Starting from the raw public reads, TCRdb applied fastp trimming at Q25, assembled clones with MiXCR and retained in-frame beta chains. One record per CDR3 amino acid sequence lists the most common genes and DNA. Clone size and V and J calls follow TCRdb, not the original study. Within this sample are about 300,000 distinct CDR3 sequences, with about an eighth of them counted one time only. Roughly 7.5% of the sample comes from the top ten.

There are many counts of this clonotype. The clone's antigen remains unknown. Base quality data are lacking; no much larger clone is found one base away. The germline V gene yields SGHTA for CDR1 and FQGNSA for CDR2. The germline ends are 10 bases apart after V is trimmed by 1 base and J by 3 bases. From its cysteine to its phenylalanine, the CDR3 spans 15 amino acids. Only the CDR3 DNA is retained, 45 bases long and in frame from the first base. Broader findings and caveats from the paper: A model built on a 13 V-J signature distinguished ophthalmopathy from stable hyperthyroidism, reaching approximately 89% sensitivity and about 81% specificity in cross-validation and 80%/75% in testing. Blood samples also contained most of the expanded thyroid clonotypes (frequency above 0.001), which suggests that blood repertoires may reflect thyroid immune responses. In validation, the model predicted progression to ophthalmopathy with 60% to 71% sensitivity and over 72% specificity, a median of about six months before onset. Sample size was not statistically predetermined, and investigators were not blinded to group allocation.

The hyperthyroidism patients were between 18 and 65 years old and newly diagnosed, with a disease duration of less than 2 months. The study excluded patients with uncontrolled infections, other autoimmune diseases, pregnancy or lactation. Clinical symptoms, serum thyroxine and TRAb, thyroid ultrasound, and orbital computed tomography formed the basis for the diagnoses. Blood from progressor patients was drawn when they were first diagnosed with hyperthyroidism, before any ophthalmopathy symptoms appeared. PBMCs were separated from roughly 9.3 ml of fresh peripheral blood using Ficoll-Paque density gradient centrifugation. Progressor patients were defined as those initially diagnosed with Graves' hyperthyroidism in whom ophthalmopathy developed during follow-up. Trizol reagent was used to extract total RNA, and RNA quality was then checked on an Agilent 2100 Bioanalyzer.

The sequenced material came from blood. This chain joins TRBV7-2 to TRBJ2-1; TRBD1 might be the D gene, on 5 matching bases. The receptor comes from a woman in her twenties or thirties with Graves' hyperthyroidism that later progressed to Graves' ophthalmopathy. The CDR3 has the sequence CASSLEGYSYNEQFF. The sequence in DNA is TGTGCCAGCAGCTTAGAGGGGTATAGCTACAATGAGCAGTTCTTC.